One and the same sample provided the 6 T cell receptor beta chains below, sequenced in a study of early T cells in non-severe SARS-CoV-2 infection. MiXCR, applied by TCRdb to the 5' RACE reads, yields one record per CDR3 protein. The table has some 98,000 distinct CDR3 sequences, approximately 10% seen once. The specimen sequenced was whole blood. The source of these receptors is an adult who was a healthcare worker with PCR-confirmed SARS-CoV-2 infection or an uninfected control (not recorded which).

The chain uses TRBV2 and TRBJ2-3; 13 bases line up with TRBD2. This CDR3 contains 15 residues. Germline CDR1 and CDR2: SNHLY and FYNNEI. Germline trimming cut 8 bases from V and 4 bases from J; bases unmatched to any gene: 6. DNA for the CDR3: TGTGCCAGCTTGGGGACTAGCGGGAACGCAGATACGCAGTATTTT. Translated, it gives CASLGTSGNADTQYF.

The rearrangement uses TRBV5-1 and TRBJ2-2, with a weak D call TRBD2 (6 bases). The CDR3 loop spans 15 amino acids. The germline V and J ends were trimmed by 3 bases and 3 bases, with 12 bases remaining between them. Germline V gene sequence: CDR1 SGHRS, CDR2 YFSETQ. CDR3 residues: CASSSLADYTGELFF. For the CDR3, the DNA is TGCGCCAGCAGCTCCTTAGCGGACTACACCGGGGAGCTGTTTTTT.

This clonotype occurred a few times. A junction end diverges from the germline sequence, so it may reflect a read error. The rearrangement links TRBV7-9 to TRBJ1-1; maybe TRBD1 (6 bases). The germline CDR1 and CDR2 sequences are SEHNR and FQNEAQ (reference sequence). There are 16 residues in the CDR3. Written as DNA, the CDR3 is TGTGCCAGCAGCACTCCGGTCGGGGGCGGCATAGCTGAGGCTTTCTTT. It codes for CASSTPVGGGIAEAFF.

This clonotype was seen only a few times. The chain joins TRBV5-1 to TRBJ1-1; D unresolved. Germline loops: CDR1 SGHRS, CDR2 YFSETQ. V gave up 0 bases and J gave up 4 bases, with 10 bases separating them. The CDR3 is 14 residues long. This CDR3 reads CASSLGQVGTEAFF. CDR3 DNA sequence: TGCGCCAGCAGCTTGGGCCAGGTCGGCACTGAAGCTTTCTTT.

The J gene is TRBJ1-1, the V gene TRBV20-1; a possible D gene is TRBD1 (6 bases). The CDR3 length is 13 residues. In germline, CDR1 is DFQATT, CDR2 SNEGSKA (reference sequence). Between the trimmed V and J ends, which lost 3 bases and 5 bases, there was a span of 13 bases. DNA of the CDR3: TGCAGTGCTAGCCCGGGGGCAGAGACTGAAGCTTTCTTT. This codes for CSASPGAETEAFF.

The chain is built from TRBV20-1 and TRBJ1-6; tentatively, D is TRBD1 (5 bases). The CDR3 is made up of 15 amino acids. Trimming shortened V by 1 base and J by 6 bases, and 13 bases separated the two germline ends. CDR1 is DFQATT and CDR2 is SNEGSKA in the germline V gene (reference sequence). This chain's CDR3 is CSARAPGRVNSPLHF. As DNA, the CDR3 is TGCAGTGCTAGAGCCCCAGGGAGGGTTAATTCACCCCTCCACTTT.